This T cell receptor beta chain was sequenced in a study of blood T cell repertoires in COVID-19. Across the whole study: From the United States, Italy and Spain came samples of acute and convalescent COVID-19. Sources were T cells, B-cell-depleted T cells, or PBMCs; the material itself was cDNA or gDNA.

Original analysis: Nucleated cell counts were estimated from reference gene primer amplification. Measured with immunoSEQ multiplex PCR; TCRdb has only the in-frame clones, and not every one. Clone size and the V and J calls come from that table; the DNA yielded D and trimming. The sample yields about 120,000 clones, less than 90% seen once. Germline V gives CDR1 LNHDA, CDR2 SQIVND (reference sequence). The CDR3 runs to 17 residues. Trimming shortened V by 5 bases and J by 0 bases, and 17 bases separated the two germline ends. The chain recombines TRBV19 with TRBJ1-3; D call uncertain. The sample was peripheral blood. The clonotype was recovered from a man aged 80 or over with acute or convalescent COVID-19. For the CDR3, the DNA is TGTGCCAGTAGTGTCGCCCCCGCGTCGAGCTCTGGAAACACCATATATTTT. It yields the protein CASSVAPASSSGNTIYF.